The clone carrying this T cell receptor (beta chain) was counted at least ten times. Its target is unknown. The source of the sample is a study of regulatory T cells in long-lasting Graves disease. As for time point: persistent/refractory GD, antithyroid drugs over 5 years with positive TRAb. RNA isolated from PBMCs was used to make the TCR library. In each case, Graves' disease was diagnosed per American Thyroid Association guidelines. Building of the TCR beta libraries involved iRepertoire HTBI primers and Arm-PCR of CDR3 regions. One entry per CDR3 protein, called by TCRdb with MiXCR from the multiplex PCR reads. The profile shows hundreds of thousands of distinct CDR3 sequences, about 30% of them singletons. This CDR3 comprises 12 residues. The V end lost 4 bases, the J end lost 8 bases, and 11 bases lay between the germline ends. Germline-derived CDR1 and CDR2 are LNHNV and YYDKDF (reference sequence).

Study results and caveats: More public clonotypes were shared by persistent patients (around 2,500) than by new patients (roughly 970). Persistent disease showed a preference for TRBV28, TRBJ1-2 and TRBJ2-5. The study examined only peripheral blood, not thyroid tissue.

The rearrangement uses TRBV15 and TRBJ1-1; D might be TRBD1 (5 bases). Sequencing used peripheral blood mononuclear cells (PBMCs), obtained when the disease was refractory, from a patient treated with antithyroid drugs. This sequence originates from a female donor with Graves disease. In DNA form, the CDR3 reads TGTGCCACCAGCAACGGCCGGGGGGAAGCTTTCTTT. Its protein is CATSNGRGEAFF.